Listed below are T cell receptor beta chains from one sample, sequenced in a study of early stage breast cancer tumors. The assay was immunoSEQ multiplex PCR, and TCRdb's table has in-frame clones only and misses some. Here the sample spans tens of thousands of clones, 60% to 85% being singletons. Specimen: blood. These TCRs come from a person in their thirties with breast cancer. Each CDR3 is given with its conserved first and last residue. The D gene is left open where the match is weak. For some rows the clone size is stated as once, few or many, or as a class when expanded; others skip it.

>TRBV19|NA|TRBJ1-1|NA
CATYQRPGEVTNTEAFF
TGTGCCACCTACCAACGGCCTGGCGAGGTAACGAACACTGAAGCTTTCTTT
>TRBV4-2|NA|TRBJ2-1|TRBD2
CASSQDRVSGSLYNEQFF
TGTGCCAGCAGCCAAGATCGGGTTAGCGGGAGCCTTTACAATGAGCAGTTCTTC
>TRBV20-1|NA|TRBJ1-2|NA
CSALPGYTF
TGCAGTGCCCTCCCTGGCTACACCTTC
>TRBV5-1|NA|TRBJ1-2|NA
CASSLRGGDYGYTF
TGCGCCAGCAGCTTGCGGGGGGGGGACTATGGCTACACCTTC
>TRBV4-3|NA|TRBJ2-6|NA
CASSQDLGSGANVLTF
TGCGCCAGCAGCCAAGATTTGGGCTCTGGGGCCAACGTCCTGACTTTC
>TRBV30|few|TRBJ1-4|NA
CAWGQINNGGLFF
TGTGCCTGGGGACAGATAAATAATGGGGGACTGTTTTTT
>TRBV11-2|NA|TRBJ2-3|NA
CASSLAADTQYF
TGTGCCAGCAGCTTAGCGGCAGATACGCAGTATTTT
>TRBV19|NA|TRBJ1-5|NA
CASSSNWDYSNQPQHF
TGTGCCAGTAGTAGCAACTGGGACTATAGCAATCAGCCCCAGCATTTT
>TRBV4-1|NA|TRBJ1-2|NA
CASSQEVVRNYGYTF
TGCGCCAGCAGCCAAGAAGTAGTTCGGAACTATGGCTACACCTTC
>TRBV20-1|NA|TRBJ1-2|NA
CRVEGGYGYTF
TGCAGAGTGGAGGGAGGGTATGGCTACACCTTC
>TRBV5-6|NA|TRBJ2-3|NA
CASSWTTDTQYF
TGTGCCAGCAGCTGGACTACAGATACGCAGTATTTT
>TRBV15|once|TRBJ2-4|NA
CATSRVGSSAKNIQYF
TGTGCCACCAGCAGAGTGGGCTCCTCAGCCAAAAACATTCAGTACTTC
>TRBV4-2|NA|TRBJ1-1|TRBD1
CASSQWRGTGGEAFF
TGTGCCAGCAGCCAATGGAGGGGGACAGGAGGAGAAGCTTTCTTT
>TRBV29-1|NA|TRBJ1-2|NA
CSVEDRQGYTF
TGCAGCGTTGAAGACCGACAGGGCTACACCTTC
>TRBV19|NA|TRBJ2-5|NA
CASSIQTSLETQYF
TGTGCCAGTAGTATTCAGACCTCCTTGGAGACCCAGTACTTC
>TRBV10-1|NA|TRBJ2-5|NA
CASSGTNQETQYF
TGCGCCAGCAGTGGGACAAACCAAGAGACCCAGTACTTC
>TRBV25-1|NA|TRBJ2-2|NA
CASSPRGGGTGELFF
TGTGCCAGCAGTCCAAGGGGGGGAGGCACCGGGGAGCTGTTTTTT
>TRBV7-9|NA|TRBJ2-7|TRBD2
CASSSPGTSTYEQYF
TGTGCCAGCAGCTCACCCGGGACTAGTACCTACGAGCAGTACTTC
>TRBV18|NA|TRBJ1-2|NA
CASSSIGSRYGYTF
TGTGCCAGCTCCTCAATTGGCTCTCGCTATGGCTACACCTTC
>TRBV5-4|once|TRBJ2-3|TRBD2
CASSLGLAGGPITDTQYF
TGTGCCAGCAGCTTGGGACTAGCGGGAGGGCCGATCACAGATACGCAGTATTTT
>TRBV6-5|NA|TRBJ1-3|NA
CASSQAQGNTIYF
TGTGCCAGCAGCCAGGCCCAGGGAAACACCATATATTTT
>TRBV4-1|NA|TRBJ2-7|TRBD2
CASSQALAGDEQYF
TGCGCCAGCAGCCAAGCGTTAGCGGGAGACGAGCAGTACTTC
>TRBV29-1|NA|TRBJ1-2|TRBD1
CSVTGTDNYGYTF
TGCAGCGTTACCGGGACAGATAACTATGGCTACACCTTC
>TRBV27|few|TRBJ1-5|NA
CASSPRTQAIDQPQHF
TGTGCCAGCAGTCCCCGGACGCAGGCAATCGATCAGCCCCAGCATTTT
>TRBV4-3|NA|TRBJ2-3|NA
CASSQATAGFTDTQYF
TGCGCCAGCAGCCAAGCTACGGCGGGATTCACAGATACGCAGTATTTT
>TRBV5-1|NA|TRBJ1-2|TRBD1
CASSYQTGKNYGYTF
TGCGCCAGCAGCTACCAGACAGGGAAAAACTATGGCTACACCTTC
>TRBV7-8|NA|TRBJ1-2|TRBD1
CASSSGTATYGYTF
TGTGCCAGCAGCTCCGGGACAGCCACCTATGGCTACACCTTC
>TRBV5-1|NA|TRBJ2-7|NA
CASSLTGYEQYF
TGCGCCAGCAGCTTGACAGGTTACGAGCAGTACTTC
>TRBV7-9|NA|TRBJ2-7|TRBD1
CASSLGQGIAYEQYF
TGTGCCAGCAGCTTGGGACAGGGGATTGCCTACGAGCAGTACTTC
>TRBV18|NA|TRBJ1-2|NA
CASSPPSVQSNYGYTF
TGTGCCAGCTCACCACCGTCAGTACAGTCTAACTATGGCTACACCTTC
>TRBV5-4|NA|TRBJ2-2|TRBD2
CASSWEGSGELFF
TGTGCCAGCAGCTGGGAGGGGAGCGGGGAGCTGTTTTTT
>TRBV2|few|TRBJ1-4|NA
CASRHRAKNEKLFF
TGTGCCAGCAGACACAGAGCGAAGAATGAAAAACTGTTTTTT
>TRBV9|NA|TRBJ1-2|NA
CASSVDLTNGYTF
TGTGCCAGCAGCGTAGACTTGACAAACGGCTACACCTTC
>TRBV28|NA|TRBJ2-7|NA
CASSPRGRRAYEQYF
TGTGCCAGCAGTCCAAGAGGCAGGCGGGCTTACGAGCAGTACTTC
>TRBV6-1|NA|TRBJ1-1|NA
CASSEGGFGRMNTEAFF
TGTGCCAGCAGTGAGGGGGGGTTCGGCAGAATGAACACTGAAGCTTTCTTT
>TRBV15|NA|TRBJ1-1|NA
CATSFEYTEAFF
TGTGCCACCAGCTTCGAGTACACTGAAGCTTTCTTT
>TRBV27|NA|TRBJ2-3|NA
CASSLGGTPTDTQYF
TGTGCCAGCAGTTTAGGGGGGACCCCAACAGATACGCAGTATTTT
>TRBV5-5|NA|TRBJ2-7|TRBD1
CASSLTGGYNEQYF
TGTGCCAGCAGCTTGACAGGGGGCTACAACGAGCAGTACTTC
>TRBV9|NA|TRBJ2-1|NA
CASSPGPVPEQFF
TGTGCCAGCAGCCCGGGCCCGGTCCCCGAGCAGTTCTTC
>TRBV4-1|NA|TRBJ2-7|NA
CASSLGRGRTYEQYF
TGCGCCAGCAGCCTGGGGCGGGGACGGACCTACGAGCAGTACTTC
>TRBV7-2|few|TRBJ2-3|NA
CASSLARLAADTQYF
TGTGCCAGCAGCTTAGCGCGGCTAGCTGCAGATACGCAGTATTTT
>TRBV4-1|NA|TRBJ1-4|NA
CASSQDPPGRFGEANEKLFF
TGCGCCAGCAGCCAAGACCCTCCCGGAAGGTTCGGAGAAGCTAATGAAAAACTGTTTTTT